The 25 T cell receptor beta chains below all came from one sample that was sequenced in a study of T cells in Graves' hyperthyroidism and ophthalmopathy. The investigators amplified TCR beta CDR3 regions from RNA transcripts. The study used the HTBI primer set for a first-round RT-PCR of the TCR CDR3. TCRdb re-derived calls from the multiplex PCR reads in MiXCR, one entry per CDR3 protein. The sample lists hundreds of thousands of distinct CDR3 sequences; 14% to 15% were seen once. Sample: blood. The receptors shown here come from a woman aged 25 to 39 with Graves' hyperthyroidism.

The table lists this clonotype with many counts. The chain links TRBV27 to TRBJ2-7; D is perhaps TRBD1 or TRBD2 (5 bases each). The CDR3 consists of 15 residues. The V end was cut by 5 bases, the J end by 9 bases, with 23 bases between. The germline gives CDR1 MNHEY, CDR2 SMNVEV (reference sequence). The CDR3 loop is CASSPPRGCEEAQYF. The CDR3 DNA sequence: TGTGCCAGCAGTCCCCCCCGGGGCTGTGAGGAAGCGCAGTACTTC.

This clonotype appeared many times. J is TRBJ2-1 and V is TRBV7-9; a weak D match, TRBD1 (5 bases). This CDR3 has 12 amino acids. Germline-derived CDR1 and CDR2 are SEHNR and FQNEAQ (reference sequence). Trimming removed 4 bases from V and 12 bases from J, with 13 bases in between. The CDR3 bases are TGTGCCAGCAGCTCACGATGGACATGGCAGTTCTTC. Translated, it gives CASSSRWTWQFF.

This clonotype was seen ten or more times. The chain is built from TRBV4-1 and TRBJ2-7; no clear D gene. With 0 bases removed from V and 5 bases from J, the gap between germline ends came to 5 bases. This CDR3 region has 12 residues. Germline V gene lookup returns CDR1 MGHRA and CDR2 YSYEKL. CDR3 region: CASSQDFNEQYF. In nucleotides, the CDR3 is TGCGCCAGCAGCCAAGATTTCAACGAGCAGTACTTC.

The rearrangement joins TRBV2 to TRBJ2-2, with D possibly TRBD2 on 5 matching bases. V gave up 6 bases and J gave up 3 bases, with 8 bases separating them. Germline V gene lookup returns CDR1 SNHLY and CDR2 FYNNEI. This CDR3 contains 13 residues. CDR3: CASSVLDTGELFF. The CDR3 DNA sequence: TGTGCCAGCAGCGTACTAGACACCGGGGAGCTGTTTTTT. The complete variable domain, with remaining parts taken from reference TRBV2 and TRBJ2-2, reads EPEVTQTPSHQVTQMGQEVILRCVPISNHLYFYWYRQILGQKVEFLVSFYNNEISEKSEIFDDQFSVERPDGSNFTLKIRSTKLEDSAMYFCASSVLDTGELFFGEGSRLTVL.

This clonotype was seen a few times. This may stem from a read error, because a much larger clone lies one nucleotide away. The V call is TRBV3-1, the J call TRBJ2-5; D may be TRBD1 (5 bases). Germline V gene data show CDR1 as LGHDT and CDR2 as YNNKEL (reference sequence). CDR3 length: 14 residues. As DNA, the CDR3 is TGTGCCAGCAACCAATTGGGGCCACAAGAGACCCAGTACTTC. Translation: CASNQLGPQETQYF.

As to this clonotype: Possible read error: a much larger clone is one base away. The rearrangement joins TRBV30 to TRBJ2-5; weak D call: TRBD1 (6 bases). The CDR3 is 12 residues long. The germline V gene encodes CDR1 GTSNPN and CDR2 SVGIG (reference sequence). This chain's CDR3 is CAWDRDTEAQYF. In nucleotides, the CDR3 is TGTGCCTGGGACCGGGACACAGAGGCCCAGTACTTC.

The genes are TRBV19 and TRBJ1-5; possible D gene TRBD1, 6 bases. The CDR3 consists of 14 residues. V lost 7 bases, J lost 0 bases, and 10 bases lay in between. Per the germline V gene, CDR1 is LNHDA and CDR2 is SQIVND (reference sequence). CDR3 bases: TGTGCCAGTAAAGAGGGGGGTAGCAATCAGCCCCAGCATTTT. This encodes CASKEGGSNQPQHF.

On this clonotype: This clone may be a read error of a much larger clone one base away. The chain couples TRBV2 to TRBJ2-1; weak D call: TRBD2 (6 bases). The CDR3 runs 11 residues. Germline-derived CDR1 and CDR2 are SNHLY and FYNNEI. CDR3 amino acids: CASSEGLEQLF. In DNA form, the CDR3 reads TGTGCCAGCAGTGAAGGACTAGAGCAGCTCTTC.

The rearrangement uses TRBV9 and TRBJ2-5, with D possibly being TRBD2 (6 bases). The CDR3 spans 13 residues. Germline CDR1 reads SGDLS; CDR2 reads YYNGEE. V lost 3 bases and J lost 4, with 10 bases in between. The CDR3 spells CASSEGLRETQYF. In DNA, the CDR3 is TGTGCCAGCAGCGAAGGACTACGAGAGACCCAGTACTTC. The full variable domain, in which reference TRBV9 and TRBJ2-5 provide the parts outside the CDR3, is DSGVTQTPKHLITATGQRVTLRCSPRSGDLSVYWYQQSLDQGLQFLIQYYNGEERAKGNILERFSAQQFPDLHSELNLSSLELGDSALYFCASSEGLRETQYFGPGTRLLVL.

This clonotype was seen many times. The genes are TRBV30 and TRBJ1-1, with TRBD1 as a possible D gene (6 bases). V lost 5 bases, J lost 5 bases, and 15 bases lay in between. The CDR3 totals 13 residues. The germline gives CDR1 GTSNPN, CDR2 SVGIG (reference sequence). CDR3 sequence: CAWGLGGMTEAFF. CDR3 nucleotide sequence: TGTGCCTGGGGCTTGGGGGGCATGACTGAAGCTTTCTTT.

This clonotype was counted at least ten times. The V and J genes are TRBV6-1 and TRBJ2-5, with TRBD2 matching 13 bases. There are 14 residues in the CDR3. Germline-derived CDR1 and CDR2 are MNHNS and SASEGT. After removal of 10 bases from V and 6 bases from J, the junction contained 8 bases not matched to a gene. The CDR3 sequence is CATLRTSGSQTQYF. CDR3 nucleotides: TGTGCCACCTTACGGACTAGCGGGAGTCAGACCCAGTACTTC.

This clonotype was counted at least ten times. The J gene is TRBJ1-3, the V gene TRBV30, with a tentative D call TRBD1 (5 bases). V gave up 4 bases and J gave up 0 bases, with 16 bases separating them. The CDR3 extends over 16 amino acids. The germline gives CDR1 GTSNPN, CDR2 SVGIG (reference sequence). CDR3 DNA: TGTGCCTGGACCATGGGGCGGCAGTCCTCTGGAAACACCATATATTTT. Translation gives CAWTMGRQSSGNTIYF.

This clonotype came up many times. The chain uses TRBV12-3 or TRBV12-4 and TRBJ2-7, with 8 bases lining up with TRBD1. The CDR3 has 16 residues. J lost 5 bases, V lost 2 bases, and 11 bases had no gene match. CDR3 loop: CASSLLLRQGYHEQYF. For the CDR3, the DNA is TGTGCCAGCAGTTTATTGTTGAGACAGGGGTACCACGAGCAGTACTTC.

This rearrangement joins TRBV5-4 to TRBJ2-3, with TRBD2 matching 8 bases. Germline-derived CDR1 and CDR2 are SGHNT and YYREEE (reference sequence). V shed 3 bases and J 4 bases; nucleotides not matched to a gene: 13. This CDR3 has 17 residues. CDR3 region: CASSSGMWQAGADTQYF. The CDR3 coding sequence is TGTGCCAGCAGCTCGGGTATGTGGCAAGCGGGAGCAGATACGCAGTATTTT.

In this sample, this clonotype turned up many times. The V and J genes are TRBV28 and TRBJ2-7; 10 bases match TRBD1. The trim removed 4 bases at V and 4 bases at J, leaving 7 bases unmatched. This CDR3 contains 15 residues. Germline loops: CDR1 MDHEN, CDR2 SYDVKM. The CDR3 protein is CASSSPGQGLYEQYF. The CDR3 nucleotides are TGTGCCAGCAGTTCTCCGGGACAGGGGTTATACGAGCAGTACTTC.

This clonotype was detected ten times or more. The chain carries TRBV6-1 and TRBJ2-5; the match to TRBD2 covers 14 bases. The germline V gene has CDR1 MNHNS and CDR2 SASEGT. The CDR3 runs to 15 residues. J gave up 7 bases and V 10 bases, and 11 bases lay outside the gene matches. CDR3 in DNA: TGTGCCACTACCCCGGGACTAGCGGGAGCGCGGACCCAGTACTTC. Its protein product is CATTPGLAGARTQYF.

The table lists this clonotype with many counts. J is TRBJ2-3 and V is TRBV7-9; D not resolved. This CDR3 comprises 12 residues. The V and J ends lost 5 bases and 8 bases respectively, with 11 bases between them. Germline V gene lookup returns CDR1 SEHNR and CDR2 FQNEAQ (reference sequence). The CDR3 bases are TGTGCCAGCAGCCAACGGAGCGCTACGCAGTATTTT. Amino acids: CASSQRSATQYF.

This clonotype appeared a few times. The chain links TRBV24-1 to TRBJ1-2; the D gene is possibly TRBD1 (5 bases). Germline V gene lookup returns CDR1 KGHDR and CDR2 SFDVKD. This CDR3 is built from 12 residues. Trimming stripped 2 bases from V and 8 bases from J, with 8 bases between. CDR3: CATSDSRQGYTF. CDR3 DNA sequence: TGTGCCACCAGTGATTCACGACAGGGCTACACCTTC.

J is TRBJ1-1 and V is TRBV9; 8 bases match TRBD1. The V segment lost 7 bases and the J segment 6 bases; nucleotides outside the gene matches: 11. The germline V gene encodes CDR1 SGDLS and CDR2 YYNGEE. This CDR3 is 14 amino acids long. Here the CDR3 DNA reads TGTGCCAGCGGGGAGGGACAGGACTCCGCTGAAGCTTTCTTT. Translation: CASGEGQDSAEAFF.

The V and J genes are TRBV29-1 and TRBJ2-4, with 8 nucleotides matching TRBD1. Germline V gene sequence: CDR1 SQVTM, CDR2 ANQGSEA. The trim removed 6 bases at V and 0 bases at J, leaving 10 bases unmatched. CDR3 length: 16 amino acids. This chain's CDR3 is CSVAGQGKIAKNIQYF. The CDR3, as DNA: TGCAGCGTCGCTGGACAGGGAAAAATAGCCAAAAACATTCAGTACTTC.

This clonotype has a count of ten or more. The J gene is TRBJ1-4, the V gene TRBV2, with D perhaps matching TRBD1 (5 bases). Trimming took off 3 bases at V and 7 bases at J, with 15 bases between the two ends. The CDR3 totals 15 residues. The germline V gene has CDR1 SNHLY and CDR2 FYNNEI. CDR3 amino acids: CASSDFQGQSEKLFF. The CDR3 nucleotides read TGTGCCAGCAGTGATTTTCAGGGTCAGAGTGAAAAACTGTTTTTT.

The sample holds many counts of this clonotype. The chain recombines TRBV7-2 with TRBJ2-7, with 13 bases that match TRBD2. The CDR3 is 15 amino acids. Germline loops: CDR1 SGHTA, CDR2 FQGNSA. V was pared by 5 bases and J by 5 bases, with 6 bases of the junction left unmatched. The CDR3 spells CASSVRGLAGDEQYF. CDR3 coding DNA: TGTGCCAGCAGCGTAAGAGGACTAGCGGGAGACGAGCAGTACTTC.

This clonotype was counted at least ten times. This rearrangement joins TRBV3-1 to TRBJ2-1; D call uncertain. Trimming cost V 4 bases and J 8 bases, with 9 bases left between them. This CDR3 has 12 residues. Germline assignment: CDR1 LGHDT and CDR2 YNNKEL (reference sequence). The chain's CDR3 is CASSPLDDEQFF. The CDR3 nucleotides read TGTGCCAGCAGCCCCCTGGACGATGAGCAGTTCTTC.

V and J are TRBV20-1 and TRBJ2-5, with 10 positions matching TRBD2. The CDR3 totals 17 residues. Germline assignment: CDR1 DFQATT and CDR2 SNEGSKA (reference sequence). The ends lost 3 bases at V and 2 bases at J; junction bases unmatched: 12. The CDR3 loop is CSASKLAGVPQQETQYF. The CDR3 DNA is TGCAGTGCTAGTAAGCTAGCGGGAGTCCCCCAACAAGAGACCCAGTACTTC.

This chain links TRBV5-1 with TRBJ2-3; D is uncertain. V lost 0 bases, J lost 4 bases, and 9 bases lay in between. Germline-derived CDR1 and CDR2 are SGHRS and YFSETQ. This CDR3 has 14 residues. The CDR3 spells CASSLGSTADTQYF. In DNA, the CDR3 is TGCGCCAGCAGCTTGGGCTCTACCGCAGATACGCAGTATTTT.